This T cell receptor (beta chain) came from a study of Ad26.COV2.S vaccination and SARS-CoV-2 variants (dated by TCRdb to about 2021). Regarding the research as a whole: Donors in the vaccine arm were drawn from COV1001, a phase I-IIa trial of Ad26.COV2.S in healthy adults that was multicentre, randomized, double-blind and placebo-controlled. Dosing of Ad26.COV2.S was intramuscular, at either 5x10^10 or 1x10^11 viral particles, delivered as one shot or as two shots spaced 56 days apart. The specificity and breadth of SARS-CoV-2-reactive T cell receptors after Ad26.COV2.S vaccination were assessed by TCRbeta repertoire sequencing. A total of around 32 samples were included in the TCR-sequenced set, comprising roughly 20 Ad26.COV2.S vaccine recipients, 5 placebo recipients and 8 SARS-CoV-2 convalescent individuals. Trial participants were randomized into five groups of five, in which low-dose or high-dose Ad26.COV2.S was given once or twice, or placebo was given on both occasions. Blinding of investigators to trial group allocation was maintained during experiments and outcome assessment. The full study reports these points: The study was not powered for comparison of responses between vaccine doses or regimens. Vaccine and placebo recipients had comparable non-spike TCR breadth, which fits with the vaccine containing only spike. After vaccination, substantial breadth of spike-specific CD8+ and CD4+ T cell responses was reported. Ad26.COV2.S recipients had higher spike-specific TCR breadth than placebo recipients (P = 0.0014). It was noted by the authors that total T cell responses may have been underestimated by the TCR breadth and depth analyses.

The sample's treatment or condition label, in plain terms: around 19 received Ad26.COV2.S at low or high dose, single or two shots; 5 received placebo; per-sample allocation not given. Repertoires of vaccine and placebo recipients were sequenced from samples taken on day 63 after the first injection. Cohort 1b enrolled 20 to 30 adults aged 18-55 years at a single site in Boston, USA, between 29 July and 7 August 2020. Ad26.COV2.S was a replication-incompetent adenovirus type 26 vector that expressed a prefusion-stabilized SARS-CoV-2 spike protein derived from the original Wuhan strain. Compared with germline, V lacks 7 bases and J lacks 0 bases; bases without a gene match: 9. The germline V gene encodes CDR1 MDHEN and CDR2 SYDVKM. The CDR3 starts with the cysteine, ends with the phenylalanine, and has 17 residues. Just CDR3 DNA is preserved here, 51 bases in frame from base 1. The immunoSEQ Assay was used to sequence TCRbeta CDR3 regions. After extraction, genomic DNA underwent amplification by bias-controlled multiplex PCR, followed by high-throughput sequencing. On the study's bioinformatics: To quantify the absolute abundance of every unique TCRbeta CDR3 region, sequences were collapsed and filtered. T cell fraction was estimated by normalizing TCRbeta template counts to usable DNA, which was measured by amplifying reference genes present in all nucleated cells. Repertoire TCRs were annotated as SARS-CoV-2-specific when V gene, CDR3 amino acid sequence and J gene were exactly matched to a known reactive TCR set. The reference SARS-CoV-2 TCR set was derived from MIRA and filtered for enrichment in COVID-19-positive ImmuneCODE repertoires, a step that removed public or cross-reactive TCRs. Using the MIRA antigens, annotated TCRs were further analysed by specific ORF or by position within an ORF. Breadth was defined as annotated unique rearrangements over total unique productive rearrangements; depth was the summed frequency of those rearrangements. Two-sided Wilcoxon rank-sum tests were applied when comparing TCR breadth between groups. As stored in TCRdb, this immuneACCESS dataset retains in-frame rearrangements with V and J assigned. A fraction of the clones does not appear; measured against another copy, unresolved V genes explain less than half of the discrepancy, and the remainder lacks a known reason. V and J calls and clone size are given by that table; D and trimming were obtained from the DNA. Across this sample there are roughly 450,000 clones, with around nine tenths seen only once. 12% of the sample is taken by the ten largest.

To note about this clone: The antigen it recognizes is unknown. The record has no base qualities; no much larger clone is one base away.

This receptor was obtained from a person aged 18-60 years who received the Ad26.COV2.S COVID-19 vaccine or a placebo. The chain links TRBV28 with TRBJ2-3, with TRBD2 identical over 11 junction bases. Sequenced here: peripheral blood, sampled in a trial of Ad26.COV2.S vaccine versus placebo. The CDR3 sequence is CASTLPGLAVSTDTQYF. The DNA is TGTGCCAGCACCCTTCCGGGACTAGCGGTTAGCACAGATACGCAGTATTTT.